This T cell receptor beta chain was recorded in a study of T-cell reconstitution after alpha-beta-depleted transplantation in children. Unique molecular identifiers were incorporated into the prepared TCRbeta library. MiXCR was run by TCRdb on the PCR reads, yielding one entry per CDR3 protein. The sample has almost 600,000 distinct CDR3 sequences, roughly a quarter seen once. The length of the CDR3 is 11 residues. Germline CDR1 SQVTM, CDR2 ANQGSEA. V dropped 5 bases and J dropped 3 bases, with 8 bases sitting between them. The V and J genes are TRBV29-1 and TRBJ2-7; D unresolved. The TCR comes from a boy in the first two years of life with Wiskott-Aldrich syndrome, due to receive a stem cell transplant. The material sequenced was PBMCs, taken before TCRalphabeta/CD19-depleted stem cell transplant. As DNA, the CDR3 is TGCAGCGTTAGCCACTACTACGAGCAGTACTTC. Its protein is CSVSHYYEQYF.